These 14 T cell receptor beta chains came from one sample sequenced in a study of regulatory T cells in long-lasting Graves disease. Stated time point: persistent/refractory GD, antithyroid drugs over 5 years with positive TRAb. Extracted PBMC RNA gave rise to the TCR library. To make TCR beta libraries, researchers used iRepertoire HTBI primers and Arm-PCR of CDR3 regions. Each CDR3 protein gets one entry after TCRdb re-called the multiplex PCR reads with MiXCR. Of 450,000 or so distinct CDR3 sequences listed, about 20% were seen once; the top ten hold less than 9%. The material was peripheral blood mononuclear cells (PBMCs), obtained when the disease was refractory, from a patient treated with antithyroid drugs. These receptors were taken from a female donor with Graves disease.

At least ten counts were recorded for this clonotype. The rearrangement joins TRBV6-1 to TRBJ2-7, with D perhaps TRBD2 (5 bases). The V gene lost 5 bases and the J gene lost 3 bases, with 14 bases spanning the gap. This CDR3 is built from 14 residues. Germline-derived CDR1 and CDR2 are MNHNS and SASEGT. In DNA, the CDR3 is TGTGCCAGCAGTCCGCCGCGGGCCAACTACGAGCAGTACTTC. This gives the protein CASSPPRANYEQYF.

This clonotype has a handful of counts. The chain links TRBV3-1 to TRBJ2-7, with 11 bases that match TRBD2. Germline V CDR1 and CDR2: LGHDT, YNNKEL (reference sequence). V shed 4 bases and J 2 bases; nucleotides not matched to a gene: 4. The CDR3 consists of 15 residues. CDR3 sequence reads: CASSRLAGPPYEQYF. Written as DNA, the CDR3 is TGTGCCAGCAGCCGACTAGCGGGGCCCCCCTACGAGCAGTACTTC.

The chain uses TRBV29-1 and TRBJ2-7, with D maybe TRBD2 (7 bases). CDR3 size: 13 residues. Germline values: CDR1 SQVTM, CDR2 ANQGSEA. The V and J ends lost 7 bases and 5 bases respectively, with 18 bases between them. The CDR3 sequence is CSAQGGGGDEQYF. The CDR3 region has the DNA TGCAGCGCTCAAGGGGGGGGGGGCGACGAGCAGTACTTC.

This clonotype has just a few counts. This chain links TRBV18 with TRBJ1-1; D not certain. The germline gives CDR1 KGHSH, CDR2 LQKENI. The CDR3 contains 12 residues. Deletions cut 5 bases from V and 8 bases from J, with 12 bases between. The DNA of the CDR3 is TGTGCCAGCTCAACTTCGGATCGGGAAGCTTTCTTT. Protein sequence: CASSTSDREAFF.

This clonotype occurred many times. The chain combines TRBV6-1 with TRBJ1-1; D not certain. The CDR3 consists of 15 residues. Trimming removed 5 bases from V and 1 base from J, with 14 bases in between. CDR1 is MNHNS, CDR2 SASEGT, per germline. The chain's CDR3 is CASSPIGLRNTEAFF. The CDR3 coding sequence is TGTGCCAGCAGTCCCATCGGACTTAGGAACACTGAAGCTTTCTTT.

The sample holds many counts of this clonotype. The V and J genes are TRBV11-1 and TRBJ2-5; unclear D gene. This CDR3 spans 16 amino acids. Germline lookup yields CDR1 SGHAT and CDR2 FQDESV (reference sequence). The V and J ends lost 3 bases and 2 bases respectively, with 16 bases between them. The CDR3 nucleotides are TGTGCCAGCAGCTTGGGTCAAGTAGTTGGGCAAGAGACCCAGTACTTC. Encoded protein: CASSLGQVVGQETQYF.

With respect to this clonotype: A single base separates this from a much larger clone, so it may be a read error. V usage is TRBV7-9 and J usage is TRBJ2-7, with D perhaps matching TRBD1 (7 bases). The CDR3 runs to 16 residues. The V gene's germline CDR1 is SEHNR and CDR2 FQNEAQ (reference sequence). CDR3 loop: CASSNPQLAGGYEQCF. The CDR3 coding sequence is TGTGCCAGCAGCAATCCGCAACTGGCAGGGGGGTACGAGCAGTGCTTC. The whole variable domain, remainder taken from reference TRBV7-9 and TRBJ2-7, is DTGVSQNPRHKITKRGQNVTFRCDPISEHNRLYWYRQTLGQGPEFLTYFQNEAQLEKSRLLSDRFSAERPKGSFSTLEIQRTEQGDSAMYLCASSNPQLAGGYEQCFGPGTRLTVT.

This clonotype was recorded many times. The V and J genes are TRBV7-2 and TRBJ2-5; 7 nucleotides agree with TRBD2. V gave up 2 bases and J gave up 5 bases; unmatched junction bases: 8. The length of the CDR3 is 15 residues. Germline lookup yields CDR1 SGHTA and CDR2 FQGNSA. The CDR3: CASSLIPSGSETQYF. CDR3 sequence (DNA): TGTGCCAGCAGCTTAATCCCTAGCGGAAGTGAGACCCAGTACTTC.

This chain connects TRBV28 to TRBJ2-3; perhaps D is TRBD1 or TRBD2 (6 bases each). The CDR3 is 16 amino acids. From germline, CDR1 is MDHEN and CDR2 SYDVKM. Trimming cost V 2 bases and J 4 bases, with 16 bases left between them. Written as DNA, the CDR3 is TGTGCCAGCAGTTTAATAGCGGACAGCTTGTCAGATACGCAGTATTTT. This codes for CASSLIADSLSDTQYF.

There are a few counts of this clonotype. The chain employs TRBV11-3 and TRBJ2-1; possible D gene TRBD2, 6 bases. Per germline, CDR1 SGHNT and CDR2 YENEEA. The length of the CDR3 is 16 residues. Trimming stripped 1 base from V and 0 bases from J, with 10 bases between. This chain's CDR3 is CASSLGGSGSYNEQFF. CDR3 in DNA: TGTGCCAGCAGCTTAGGGGGTAGCGGCTCCTACAATGAGCAGTTCTTC.

The genes are TRBV30 and TRBJ1-1; 8 bases line up with TRBD1. This CDR3 comprises 12 residues. Per germline, CDR1 GTSNPN and CDR2 SVGIG (reference sequence). The V segment lost 7 bases and the J segment 1 base; nucleotides outside the gene matches: 2. CDR3: CALQGENTEAFF. The CDR3 DNA reads TGTGCCTTACAGGGGGAGAACACTGAAGCTTTCTTT. The complete variable domain, with remaining parts taken from reference TRBV30 and TRBJ1-1, reads SQTIHQWPATLVQPVGSPLSLECTVEGTSNPNLYWYRQAAGRGLQLLFYSVGIGQISSEVPQNLSASRPQDRQFILSSKKLLLSDSGFYLCALQGENTEAFFGQGTRLTVV.

The V gene is TRBV9, the J gene TRBJ2-1, with TRBD2 matching over 9 bases. The CDR3 is 14 residues long. Germline CDR1 and CDR2: SGDLS and YYNGEE. Trimming removed 3 bases from V and 4 bases from J; junction bases left unmatched: 2. CDR3 coding DNA: TGTGCCAGCAGCGCAAGCGGGGGGTACAATGAGCAGTTCTTC. It encodes CASSASGGYNEQFF.

V is TRBV5-1 and J is TRBJ2-7, with TRBD1 as a possible D gene (7 bases). Per the germline V gene, CDR1 is SGHRS and CDR2 is YFSETQ. Trimming left V 0 bases short and J 4 bases short, with 11 bases between. The CDR3 sequence is 14 residues long. CDR3: CASSLDPGGYEQYF. Here the CDR3 DNA reads TGCGCCAGCAGCTTGGATCCAGGGGGGTACGAGCAGTACTTC.

This clonotype has at least ten counts. This chain uses TRBV12-3 or TRBV12-4 with TRBJ2-2; D is ambiguous. V lost 3 bases to trimming and J lost 5 bases, with 7 bases between them. The length of the CDR3 is 13 residues. In nucleotides, the CDR3 is TGTGCCAGCAGTTTGTCAGAGACCGGGGAGCTGTTTTTT. This gives the protein CASSLSETGELFF.